Below, 10 T cell receptor beta chains from the same sample are listed, as sequenced in a study of technical replicates of blood from a few donors. This table comes from immunoSEQ multiplex PCR, and its TCRdb copy is limited to in-frame clones, with some not included. The data show approximately 70,000 clones, around 95% seen once. The sequencing input was T cells isolated from PBMCs. These receptors all come from a human donor in good health.

The chain uses TRBV4-2 and TRBJ2-2; D uncertain. Germline V lookup: CDR1 LGHNA, CDR2 YNFKEQ. V was cut by 5 bases and J by 5 bases, with 9 bases left in between. CDR3 size: 13 residues. DNA for the CDR3: TGTGCCAGCAGCTACCTAGGTACCGGGGAGCTGTTTTTT. This codes for CASSYLGTGELFF.

This clone appeared once. The rearrangement links TRBV5-1 to TRBJ2-5; 14 bases line up with TRBD2. V was pared by 4 bases and J by 1 base, with 9 bases of the junction left unmatched. Germline V gene data show CDR1 as SGHRS and CDR2 as YFSETQ. This CDR3 contains 18 residues. The CDR3 region is CASSRGTSGGRVQETQYF. The CDR3 DNA follows: TGCGCCAGCAGCCGGGGGACTAGCGGGGGAAGGGTCCAAGAGACCCAGTACTTC. Full variable domain (outside the CDR3, taken from reference TRBV5-1 and TRBJ2-5): KAGVTQTPRYLIKTRGQQVTLSCSPISGHRSVSWYQQTPGQGLQFLFEYFSETQRNKGNFPGRFSGRQFSNSRSEMNVSTLELGDSALYLCASSRGTSGGRVQETQYFGPGTRLLVL.

The chain joins TRBV11-2 to TRBJ2-7; the match to TRBD1 covers 10 bases. V lost 4 bases, J lost 3 bases, and 3 bases stayed unmatched. The CDR3 totals 14 residues. Germline loops: CDR1 SGHAT, CDR2 FQNNGV. CDR3 coding DNA: TGTGCCAGCAGCTGGGGACAGGGGCTCTACGAGCAGTACTTC. This gives the protein CASSWGQGLYEQYF.

The chain combines TRBV27 with TRBJ2-3; TRBD2 matches 10 bases. CDR1 and CDR2 from the germline V gene are MNHEY and SMNVEV (reference sequence). V was clipped by 3 bases and J by 2 bases; unmatched bases: 8. This CDR3 is built from 17 residues. The CDR3 reads CASSFRTGTSDTDTQYF. The CDR3, as DNA: TGTGCCAGCAGTTTTCGGACTGGGACTAGCGACACAGATACGCAGTATTTT.

The V and J genes are TRBV7-8 and TRBJ2-2; a weak D match, TRBD2 (5 bases). Germline values: CDR1 SGHVS, CDR2 FQNEAQ. This CDR3 region has 15 residues. The V gene lost 2 bases and the J gene lost 5 bases, with 12 bases spanning the gap. The CDR3 here is CASSLIGGTTGELFF. Here the CDR3 DNA reads TGTGCCAGCAGCTTAATCGGAGGCACGACCGGGGAGCTGTTTTTT.

J is TRBJ2-7 and V is TRBV10-3; D possibly corresponds to TRBD2 (6 bases). Deletions cut 6 bases from V and 3 bases from J, with 6 bases between. The CDR3 runs 11 residues. Germline CDR1 is ENHRY and CDR2 is SYGVKD. CDR3 protein: CAISGSYEQYF. In nucleotides, the CDR3 is TGTGCCATCAGCGGGAGCTACGAGCAGTACTTC.

The chain employs TRBV11-2 and TRBJ2-2, with a tentative D call TRBD2 (5 bases). Germline V gene lookup returns CDR1 SGHAT and CDR2 FQNNGV. The CDR3 consists of 16 residues. V was pared by 5 bases and J by 3 bases, with 16 bases between. Written as DNA, the CDR3 is TGTGCCAGCAGCCCCCTGGACTCTTGGGACACCGGGGAGCTGTTTTTT. This translates into CASSPLDSWDTGELFF. The variable domain in full, completed from reference TRBV11-2 and TRBJ2-2, reads EAGVAQSPRYKIIEKRQSVAFWCNPISGHATLYWYQQILGQGPKLLIQFQNNGVVDDSQLPKDRFSAERLKGVDSTLKIQPAKLEDSAVYLCASSPLDSWDTGELFFGEGSRLTVL.

V is TRBV27 and J is TRBJ2-1; 8 bases map to TRBD2. Germline V gene data show CDR1 as MNHEY and CDR2 as SMNVEV (reference sequence). Losses at the gene ends were 5 bases for V and 2 bases for J; bases not matched to a gene: 2. The CDR3 has 14 amino acids. CDR3 region: CASSVSGTYNEQFF. The CDR3 DNA reads TGTGCCAGCAGTGTTAGCGGGACCTACAATGAGCAGTTCTTC.

CDR3 DNA sequence: TGCAGCGTCCGTTTTAGCCCGGATGAGCAGTTCTTC. Translation: CSVRFSPDEQFF. The chain combines TRBV29-1 with TRBJ2-1; D gene ambiguous. V was pared by 6 bases and J by 8 bases, with 14 bases between. The CDR3 contains 12 residues. Germline V gives CDR1 SQVTM, CDR2 ANQGSEA.

The chain uses TRBV4-2 and TRBJ2-7; TRBD2 might be the D (6 bases). V gave up 1 base and J gave up 0 bases, with 10 bases separating them. The CDR3 contains 15 residues. Germline V gene lookup returns CDR1 LGHNA and CDR2 YNFKEQ. In DNA form, the CDR3 reads TGTGCCAGCAGCCAAGGGACTACTTCCTCCTACGAGCAGTACTTC. Its protein is CASSQGTTSSYEQYF.